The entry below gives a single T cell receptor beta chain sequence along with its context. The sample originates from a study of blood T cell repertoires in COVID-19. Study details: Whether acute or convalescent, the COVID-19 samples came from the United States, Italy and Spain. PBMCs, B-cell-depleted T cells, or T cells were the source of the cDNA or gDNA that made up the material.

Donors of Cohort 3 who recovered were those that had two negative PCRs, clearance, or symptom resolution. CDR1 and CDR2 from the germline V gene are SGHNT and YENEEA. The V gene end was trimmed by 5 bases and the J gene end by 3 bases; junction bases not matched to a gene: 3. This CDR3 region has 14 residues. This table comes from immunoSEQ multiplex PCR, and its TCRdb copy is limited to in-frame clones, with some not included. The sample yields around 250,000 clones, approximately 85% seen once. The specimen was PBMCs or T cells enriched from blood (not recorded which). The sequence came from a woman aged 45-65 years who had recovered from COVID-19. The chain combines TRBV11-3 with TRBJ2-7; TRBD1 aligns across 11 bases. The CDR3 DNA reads TGTGCCAGCAGCCTTGGGACAGGGGGCTACGAGCAGTACTTC. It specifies CASSLGTGGYEQYF.